These 23 T cell receptor beta chains were all obtained from the same sample, sequenced in a study of tissue T cells after allogeneic stem cell transplantation. TCRdb's copy holds only in-frame clones and misses some; the assay was immunoSEQ multiplex PCR. The sample yields around 9,100 clones, just over 55% seen once. The sequences come from tissue from the jejunum, collected at autopsy. The receptors originated from a female donor over 55 with lung cancer.

This clone appeared a few times. The genes are TRBV2 and TRBJ2-1, with D maybe TRBD2 (6 bases). The V gene lost 7 bases and the J gene lost 5 bases, with 18 bases spanning the gap. This CDR3 region has 15 residues. The V gene's germline CDR1 is SNHLY and CDR2 FYNNEI. The chain's CDR3 is CASKDPRERHNEQFF. The CDR3 DNA sequence: TGTGCCAGCAAAGACCCCCGGGAGAGGCACAATGAGCAGTTCTTC.

The genes are TRBV5-1 and TRBJ2-2, with TRBD2 matching 8 bases. Germline V gives CDR1 SGHRS, CDR2 YFSETQ. The junction had 6 bases not matched to a gene; V was cut back by 4 bases and J by 4 bases. This CDR3 spans 15 amino acids. CDR3 in DNA: TGCGCCAGCAGCCCGAGCGGGAGTCCCACCGGGGAGCTGTTTTTT. Translation: CASSPSGSPTGELFF.

The chain combines TRBV7-3 with TRBJ2-1; 9 bases are a match to TRBD1. The CDR3 loop spans 15 amino acids. CDR1 is SGHTA, CDR2 FQGTGA, per germline. V gave up 4 bases and J gave up 6 bases; unmatched junction bases: 7. The CDR3 nucleotides are TGTGCCAGCAGCTCCGGGACAGGGACGGGCAATGAGCAGTTCTTC. Its protein product is CASSSGTGTGNEQFF.

This clone was observed a handful of times. The rearrangement uses TRBV5-8 and TRBJ2-1; 8 positions match TRBD1. The CDR3 length is 15 residues. With V trimmed by 6 bases and J by 0 bases, 5 bases remained unmatched. Germline V gene sequence: CDR1 SGHTS, CDR2 YDEGEE. CDR3 bases: TGTGCCAGCATCCGGGACAGGAGCTCCTACAATGAGCAGTTCTTC. This sequence encodes CASIRDRSSYNEQFF.

This clone has only one observation. CDR3 residues: CASRAPGLVTTDTQYF. The CDR3 DNA reads TGTGCCAGCAGGGCCCCGGGACTAGTAACTACAGATACGCAGTATTTT. This rearrangement joins TRBV2 to TRBJ2-3; TRBD2 matches 8 bases. The CDR3 has 16 residues. V was clipped by 6 bases and J by 3 bases; unmatched bases: 11. From germline, CDR1 is SNHLY and CDR2 FYNNEI.

This clone rates as medium-sized (0.01 to 0.1%). This sequence joins TRBV9 and TRBJ2-1; TRBD2 matches 9 bases. Germline CDR1 reads SGDLS; CDR2 reads YYNGEE. V was clipped by 4 bases and J by 9 bases; unmatched bases: 14. The CDR3 consists of 16 residues. The CDR3 is CASSPRLGGRAAEQFF. As DNA, the CDR3 is TGTGCCAGCAGCCCTCGGTTGGGCGGGAGGGCCGCTGAGCAGTTCTTC.

This clone was seen a handful of times. The gene calls are TRBV7-2 and TRBJ2-1, with 8 bases that match TRBD1. The V segment lost 3 bases and the J segment 5 bases; nucleotides outside the gene matches: 3. The length of the CDR3 is 14 residues. CDR1 is SGHTA, CDR2 FQGNSA, per germline. The CDR3 bases are TGTGCCAGCAGCTTGGGACAGGCTAACAATGAGCAGTTCTTC. Translation: CASSLGQANNEQFF.

This chain joins TRBV6-5 and TRBJ1-5; 7 positions agree with TRBD1. This CDR3 has 14 amino acids. Per the germline V gene, CDR1 is MNHEY and CDR2 is SVGAGI. V shed 5 bases and J 10 bases; nucleotides not matched to a gene: 11. The CDR3 loop reads CASSLTGALGPQHF. The CDR3, as DNA: TGTGCCAGCAGTCTCACAGGGGCCCTCGGTCCCCAGCATTTT.

This clone was found a few times. This CDR3 reads CASSTGTAWQYEQYF. The CDR3 DNA reads as TGTGCCAGCAGCACTGGGACAGCTTGGCAATACGAGCAGTACTTC. The rearrangement joins TRBV5-6 to TRBJ2-7, with 7 bases matching TRBD1. This CDR3 is built from 15 residues. Germline CDR1 is SGHDT and CDR2 is YYEEEE. V gave up 4 bases and J gave up 4 bases; unmatched junction bases: 11.

CDR3 DNA: TGTGCCAGCAGCTTGTCACAGCCTCCAGAGACCCAGTACTTC. Protein: CASSLSQPPETQYF. The chain is built from TRBV5-8 and TRBJ2-5; D is unclear. Germline V gives CDR1 SGHTS, CDR2 YDEGEE. Trimming removed 1 base from V and 4 bases from J, with 11 bases in between. This CDR3 contains 14 residues.

This clone was detected only once. Within the sample, other DNA sequences also encode this same CDR3. This chain connects TRBV29-1 to TRBJ1-2, with a possible D match to TRBD1 (6 bases). In germline, CDR1 is SQVTM, CDR2 ANQGSEA. The CDR3 is made up of 15 amino acids. The CDR3 is CRGAGAGALFYGYTF. The CDR3 DNA sequence: TGCCGCGGTGCGGGGGCGGGCGCCCTCTTCTATGGCTACACCTTC.

This clone counts as medium-sized (0.01 to 0.1%). This chain connects TRBV7-2 to TRBJ2-5, with no clear D. V was cut by 1 base and J by 5 bases, with 8 bases left in between. Germline CDR1 SGHTA, CDR2 FQGNSA. This CDR3 is built from 13 residues. The CDR3 DNA is TGTGCCAGCAGCTTAGTTGTGGGGGAGACCCAGTACTTC. It encodes CASSLVVGETQYF.

The chain has TRBV7-8 and TRBJ2-7; D may be TRBD2 (6 bases). Between the trimmed V and J ends, which lost 5 bases and 7 bases, there was a span of 15 bases. Germline V gives CDR1 SGHVS, CDR2 FQNEAQ. CDR3 size: 13 residues. The chain's CDR3 is CASSGGVQAEQYF. For the CDR3, the DNA is TGTGCCAGCAGCGGAGGGGTTCAGGCGGAGCAGTACTTC.

V gene TRBV6-5 combines with J gene TRBJ2-3, with 9 bases identical to TRBD2. The CDR3 spans 14 residues. V lost 7 bases, J lost 1 base, and 3 bases stayed unmatched. CDR1 is MNHEY, CDR2 SVGAGI, per germline. The DNA of the CDR3 is TGTGCCAGCATAGCGGGAGTGGGCACAGATACGCAGTATTTT. Translating it yields CASIAGVGTDTQYF.

This clone was picked up a small number of times. The chain carries TRBV5-1 and TRBJ2-5; 7 bases fit TRBD1. CDR3 size: 14 residues. Trimming removed 4 bases from V and 5 bases from J; junction bases left unmatched: 8. The germline gives CDR1 SGHRS, CDR2 YFSETQ. The CDR3 DNA sequence: TGCGCCAGCAGCCCGACAGGGCGAGGCGAGACCCAGTACTTC. This gives the protein CASSPTGRGETQYF. Combining the CDR3 with reference TRBV5-1 and TRBJ2-5 gives the whole variable domain KAGVTQTPRYLIKTRGQQVTLSCSPISGHRSVSWYQQTPGQGLQFLFEYFSETQRNKGNFPGRFSGRQFSNSRSEMNVSTLELGDSALYLCASSPTGRGETQYFGPGTRLLVL.

This clone was recorded a few times. This chain joins TRBV20-1 and TRBJ1-5; TRBD1 is a possible D gene (5 bases). The CDR3 totals 14 residues. Trimming removed 3 bases at V and 4 bases at J, with 13 bases between. The germline V gene encodes CDR1 DFQATT and CDR2 SNEGSKA (reference sequence). The CDR3 DNA is TGCAGTGCTAGTGGACACAACAAAAATCAGCCCCAGCATTTT. Translated, it gives CSASGHNKNQPQHF.

This rearrangement joins TRBV29-1 to TRBJ2-4, with 8 nucleotides matching TRBD1. Germline V CDR1 and CDR2: SQVTM, ANQGSEA. V lost 1 base and J lost 8; bases outside the gene matches: 7. The CDR3 is 14 residues long. Written as DNA, the CDR3 is TGCAGCGTTGAAGGGACAGGGCGAAGGGACATTCAGTACTTC. Translation gives CSVEGTGRRDIQYF.

The CDR3 region has the DNA TGTGCCAGCAGCAATCGTTTACAGGGGCCCTACGAGCAGTACTTC. Its protein is CASSNRLQGPYEQYF. The chain employs TRBV21-1 and TRBJ2-7; the table's D call TRBD1 went unverified against the DNA. TRBV21-1 is assigned pseudogene status. The CDR3 is made up of 15 amino acids.

The J gene is TRBJ2-2, the V gene TRBV3-1 (or the pseudogene TRBV3-2), with 12 bases identical to TRBD2. This CDR3 contains 23 residues. J lost 4 bases, V lost 1 base, and 22 bases had no gene match. The germline V gene encodes CDR1 LGHDT and CDR2 YNNKEL (reference sequence). The CDR3 sequence: CASSQAWGGGLAGGPAGTGELFF. CDR3 nucleotide sequence: TGTGCCAGCAGCCAAGCGTGGGGAGGAGGGCTAGCGGGGGGGCCCGCGGGCACCGGGGAGCTGTTTTTT.

The CDR3 protein is CASSLYSLGLAGGKAETQYF. CDR3 sequence (DNA): TGCGCCAGCAGCTTGTACTCCCTCGGACTAGCGGGGGGGAAGGCGGAGACCCAGTACTTC. The chain carries TRBV5-1 and TRBJ2-5, with 15 bases fitting TRBD2. Germline lookup yields CDR1 SGHRS and CDR2 YFSETQ. The V segment lost 1 base and the J segment 5 bases; nucleotides outside the gene matches: 15. CDR3 length: 20 residues.

The chain is built from TRBV6-4 and TRBJ2-1; no firm D call. The CDR3 totals 14 residues. Germline V gives CDR1 MRHNA, CDR2 SNTAGT. V lost 0 bases and J lost 4, with 7 bases in between. CDR3 in amino acids: CASSDSEAYNEQFF. CDR3 sequence (DNA): TGTGCCAGCAGTGACTCGGAAGCTTACAATGAGCAGTTCTTC.

This chain uses TRBV3-1 (or the pseudogene TRBV3-2) with TRBJ1-2; D is ambiguous. CDR1 LGHDT and CDR2 YNNKEL come from the germline V gene (reference sequence). The length of the CDR3 is 15 residues. The V end was cut by 2 bases, the J end by 5 bases, with 15 bases between. CDR3 in amino acids: CASSQYTGRTYGYTF. DNA for the CDR3: TGTGCCAGCAGCCAATACACCGGGAGAACTTATGGCTACACCTTC.

The CDR3 protein is CASSPITGFQLYGYTF. CDR3 nucleotides: TGTGCCAGCAGTCCCATTACGGGATTTCAGCTATATGGCTACACCTTC. The chain uses TRBV27 and TRBJ1-2; D is unclear. Germline CDR1 MNHEY, CDR2 SMNVEV (reference sequence). The CDR3 runs to 16 residues. V lost 5 bases and J lost 5, with 21 bases in between.